What follows describes a single T cell receptor beta chain. This entry is derived from a study of blood T cell repertoires in COVID-19. Data came from immunoSEQ multiplex PCR; TCRdb stores just in-frame clones and leaves some out. The table shows some 340,000 clones, with roughly four fifths occurring only once. Germline V gives CDR1 MGHRA, CDR2 YSYEKL. With 4 bases clipped from V and 8 bases from J, the junction kept 11 bases outside the gene matches. The CDR3 contains 15 residues. The V gene is TRBV4-1, the J gene TRBJ2-1, with 7 nucleotides matching TRBD2. The clonotype originates from a woman between 45 and 60 years old who had recovered from COVID-19. Sample: PBMCs or T cells enriched from blood (not recorded which). CDR3: CASSLVGGGSDEQFF. In DNA form, the CDR3 reads TGCGCCAGCAGCCTCGTCGGGGGAGGGTCGGATGAGCAGTTCTTC.